These T cell receptor beta chains were read from a single sample in a study of HIV-infected patients and healthy controls. TCRdb independently ran MiXCR on the 5' RACE reads; one entry per CDR3 protein. Of some 6,000 distinct CDR3 sequences listed, roughly 8.2% were seen once; the top ten hold less than 20%. The sample consisted of blood, taken before antiretroviral therapy. These receptors were obtained from an adult with HIV infection. CDR3s include the opening cysteine and the closing phenylalanine or tryptophan. D genes are given only for firm matches. Rows give clone size only sometimes, using once, few, many, or a class for an expanded clone.

v_gene	d_gene	j_gene	abundance	CDR3aa	CDR3nt
TRBV25-1	.	TRBJ1-2	many	CASRGGQTPSLGYTF	TGTGCCAGCAGGGGCGGACAGACCCCTTCGCTGGGCTACACCTTC
TRBV20-1	.	TRBJ1-2	medium-sized	CSASRGTNYGYTF	TGCAGTGCTAGTCGAGGCACGAACTATGGCTACACCTTC
TRBV5-5	.	TRBJ2-5	many	CASSGAGKETQYF	TGTGCCAGCAGCGGCGCAGGGAAAGAGACCCAGTACTTC
TRBV12-5	.	TRBJ1-1	.	CASGLGEGGTEAFF	TGTGCTAGTGGTTTGGGGGAAGGGGGTACTGAAGCTTTCTTT
TRBV12-3/TRBV12-4	TRBD1	TRBJ2-2	.	CASTQSVGTGGTGELFF	TGTGCCAGCACCCAAAGCGTTGGGACAGGGGGCACCGGGGAGCTGTTTTTT
TRBV7-2	.	TRBJ1-5	.	CASSLKDQPQHF	TGTGCCAGCAGCCTAAAAGATCAGCCCCAGCATTTT
TRBV7-8	.	TRBJ2-4	many	CASSPGLFGARVAKNIQYF	TGTGCCAGCAGCCCAGGGTTATTCGGGGCGAGGGTAGCCAAAAACATTCAGTACTTC
TRBV7-8	TRBD2	TRBJ2-3	medium-sized	CASSPSGSTDTQYF	TGTGCCAGCAGCCCTAGCGGAAGCACAGATACGCAGTATTTT
TRBV7-3	TRBD2	TRBJ2-3	.	CASSLRLAGLTDTQYF	TGTGCCAGCAGCTTAAGACTAGCGGGCCTCACAGATACGCAGTATTTT
TRBV4-1	.	TRBJ2-1	.	CASSQVTIGSNEQFF	TGCGCCAGCAGCCAAGTGACTATCGGGAGTAATGAGCAGTTCTTC